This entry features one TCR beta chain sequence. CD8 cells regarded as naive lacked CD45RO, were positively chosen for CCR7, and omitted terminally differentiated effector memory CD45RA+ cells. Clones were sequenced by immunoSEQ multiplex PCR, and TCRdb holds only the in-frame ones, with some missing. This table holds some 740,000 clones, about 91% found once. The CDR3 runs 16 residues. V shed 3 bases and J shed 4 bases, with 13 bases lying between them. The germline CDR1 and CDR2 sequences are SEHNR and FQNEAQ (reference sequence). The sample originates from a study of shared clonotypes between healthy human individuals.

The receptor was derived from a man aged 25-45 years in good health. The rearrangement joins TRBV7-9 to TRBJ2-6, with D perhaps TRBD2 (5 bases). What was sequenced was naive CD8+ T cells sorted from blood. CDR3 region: CASSLVRGSGANVLTF. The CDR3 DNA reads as TGTGCCAGCAGCTTGGTCCGGGGTTCAGGGGCCAACGTCCTGACTTTC.